Each of the 22 T cell receptor beta chains below was sequenced from the same sample in a study of OX40 agonist ivuxolimab in advanced cancers. Library prep was done by the immunoSEQ multiplex PCR assay. The table comes from immuneACCESS by way of TCRdb, which keeps in-frame sequences with V and J called. Part of the clones is missing from these tables; in studies checked, under half for an unresolved V gene and the rest for unknown reasons. The sample table records about 96,000 clones; about nine tenths of these occur just once. The ten largest clones add up to around 1.6% of the sample. The source material was CD4+ or CD8+ T cells sorted from blood, sampled in a trial of the OX40 agonist ivuxolimab. The receptor source for this set is an adult with an advanced solid tumor such as melanoma, head and neck, liver or kidney cancer.

The V gene is TRBV4-3, the J gene TRBJ2-7; D is possibly TRBD2 (5 bases). The length of the CDR3 is 14 residues. The germline gives CDR1 LGHNA, CDR2 YSLEER. V lost 0 bases and J 3 bases, leaving 9 bases between the germline ends. CDR3 in amino acids: CASSQDTRDYEQYF. The DNA of the CDR3 is TGCGCCAGCAGCCAAGACACCCGGGACTACGAGCAGTACTTC.

The J gene is TRBJ2-1, the V gene TRBV10-3; 8 bases map to TRBD2. CDR3 size: 16 residues. The V segment lost 2 bases and the J segment 8 bases; nucleotides outside the gene matches: 11. Looked up from germline, CDR1 is ENHRY and CDR2 is SYGVKD. DNA of the CDR3: TGTGCCATCAGTGAGGCTGGATTAGCGGGATTGTATGAGCAGTTCTTC. Its translation is CAISEAGLAGLYEQFF.

The CDR3 nucleotides are TGTGCCAGCTCCATCGCAGACGGGGGGCCGCGGGCTTTCTTT. The encoded protein is CASSIADGGPRAFF. The V call is TRBV28, the J call TRBJ1-1; perhaps TRBD1 as D (6 bases). This CDR3 has 14 residues. Germline CDR1 reads MDHEN; CDR2 reads SYDVKM. Trimming shortened V by 8 bases and J by 11 bases, and 24 bases separated the two germline ends.

The chain couples TRBV25-1 to TRBJ2-5, with a tentative D call TRBD1 (5 bases). Germline V lookup: CDR1 MGHDK, CDR2 SYGVNS. The V end lost 8 bases, the J end lost 1 base, and 11 bases lay between the germline ends. The CDR3 totals 13 residues. In DNA, the CDR3 is TGTGCCAGCGGCGAGACAGCCCAAGAGACCCAGTACTTC. Amino acid sequence: CASGETAQETQYF.

The chain recombines TRBV19 with TRBJ1-5, with TRBD1 identical over 9 bases. After removal of 3 bases from V and 3 bases from J, the junction contained 3 bases not matched to a gene. This CDR3 is built from 15 residues. Germline V CDR1 and CDR2: LNHDA, SQIVND (reference sequence). CDR3 nucleotide sequence: TGTGCCAGTAGTATCGACAGGGGGAACAATCAGCCCCAGCATTTT. Protein: CASSIDRGNNQPQHF.

V and J are TRBV10-3 and TRBJ2-2; a possible D gene is TRBD1 (6 bases). The CDR3 sequence is 16 residues long. Germline values: CDR1 ENHRY, CDR2 SYGVKD. The V end was cut by 4 bases, the J end by 3 bases, with 15 bases between. As DNA, the CDR3 is TGTGCCATCAGTGTAGCCAGGGGAAAGGACACCGGGGAGCTGTTTTTT. As protein: CAISVARGKDTGELFF.

The chain recombines TRBV9 with TRBJ2-3, with TRBD2 as a possible D gene (6 bases). CDR3 length: 13 residues. CDR1 is SGDLS and CDR2 is YYNGEE in the germline V gene. The V and J ends lost 4 bases and 8 bases respectively, with 14 bases between them. The CDR3 bases are TGTGCCAGCAGCCCCTTTTTCGGGGGTACGCAGTATTTT. Protein product: CASSPFFGGTQYF.

This clone appeared once. The V call is TRBV19, the J call TRBJ2-2, with a tentative D call TRBD1 (6 bases). The germline V gene encodes CDR1 LNHDA and CDR2 SQIVND (reference sequence). V was trimmed by 3 bases and J by 3 bases, leaving 8 bases between them. The CDR3 has 14 residues. The chain's CDR3 is CASSMYRDTGELFF. As DNA, the CDR3 is TGTGCCAGTAGTATGTACAGGGACACCGGGGAGCTGTTTTTT.

This chain uses TRBV11-3 with TRBJ1-2, with a tentative D call TRBD1 (6 bases). Per the germline V gene, CDR1 is SGHNT and CDR2 is YENEEA. This CDR3 has 17 residues. V dropped 5 bases and J dropped 4 bases, with 23 bases sitting between them. CDR3 sequence reads: CASSPPLWQGPVYGYTF. Written as DNA, the CDR3 is TGTGCCAGCAGCCCCCCTTTGTGGCAGGGGCCCGTCTATGGCTACACCTTC. Using reference TRBV11-3 and TRBJ1-2 for the parts outside the CDR3, the full variable domain is EAGVVQSPRYKIIEKKQPVAFWCNPISGHNTLYWYLQNLGQGPELLIRYENEEAVDDSQLPKDRFSAERLKGVDSTLKIQPAELGDSAVYLCASSPPLWQGPVYGYTFGSGTRLTVV.

The J gene is TRBJ1-2, the V gene TRBV5-1; 8 positions match TRBD1. With 0 bases clipped from V and 8 bases from J, the junction kept 6 bases outside the gene matches. The CDR3 contains 14 residues. In germline, CDR1 is SGHRS, CDR2 YFSETQ. The CDR3 DNA follows: TGCGCCAGCAGCTTGGAGCAGGGGGCGCACGGCTACACCTTC. Translating it yields CASSLEQGAHGYTF. Supplemented by reference TRBV5-1 and TRBJ1-2, the full variable domain reads KAGVTQTPRYLIKTRGQQVTLSCSPISGHRSVSWYQQTPGQGLQFLFEYFSETQRNKGNFPGRFSGRQFSNSRSEMNVSTLELGDSALYLCASSLEQGAHGYTFGSGTRLTVV.

The gene calls are TRBV5-4 and TRBJ2-7; D tentatively fits TRBD1 or TRBD2 (6 bases each). The CDR3 extends over 15 amino acids. Germline V gene lookup returns CDR1 SGHNT and CDR2 YYREEE (reference sequence). V was clipped by 3 bases and J by 2 bases, with 15 bases between them. This chain's CDR3 is CASSSAGTPTYEQYF. The CDR3 region has the DNA TGTGCCAGCAGCTCCGCGGGGACACCAACCTACGAGCAGTACTTC.

This clone occurred once. The V call is TRBV5-6, the J call TRBJ1-4; D is perhaps TRBD1 (5 bases). The germline gives CDR1 SGHDT, CDR2 YYEEEE. V was shortened by 2 bases and J by 8 bases, with 13 bases between the two germline ends. The length of the CDR3 is 14 residues. CDR3 sequence reads: CASSFGWGGEKLFF. The CDR3 nucleotides are TGTGCCAGCAGCTTCGGGTGGGGGGGAGAAAAACTGTTTTTT.

The chain carries TRBV30 and TRBJ2-3; 12 nucleotides align to TRBD2. The V and J ends lost 0 bases and 0 bases, in that order; junction bases with no gene match: 19. This CDR3 is 22 amino acids long. The V gene's germline CDR1 is GTSNPN and CDR2 SVGIG (reference sequence). CDR3 coding DNA: TGTGCCTGGAGTGTACGAATTCCGCTAGCGGGAGGGCCCCCCTCAAGCACAGATACGCAGTATTTT. Encoded protein: CAWSVRIPLAGGPPSSTDTQYF.

The V and J genes are TRBV11-1 and TRBJ2-1; 8 nucleotides line up with TRBD1. The ends lost 0 bases at V and 13 bases at J; junction bases unmatched: 8. Germline-derived CDR1 and CDR2 are SGHAT and FQDESV (reference sequence). This CDR3 spans 14 amino acids. The CDR3 DNA sequence: TGTGCCAGCAGCTTAGCGTGGGGGACAGGCCGACAGTTCTTC. Translation gives CASSLAWGTGRQFF.

The J gene is TRBJ1-2, the V gene TRBV29-1; no clear D gene. The germline V gene has CDR1 SQVTM and CDR2 ANQGSEA. The ends were cut back, 0 bases at V and 5 bases at J, with 10 bases in the middle. The length of the CDR3 is 13 residues. CDR3 bases: TGCAGCGTTGAAGAGGGTGGAGGGTATGGCTACACCTTC. Its protein product is CSVEEGGGYGYTF. Combining the CDR3 with reference TRBV29-1 and TRBJ1-2 gives the whole variable domain SAVISQKPSRDICQRGTSLTIQCQVDSQVTMMFWYRQQPGQSLTLIATANQGSEATYESGFVIDKFPISRPNLTFSTLTVSNMSPEDSSIYLCSVEEGGGYGYTFGSGTRLTVV.

J is TRBJ2-1 and V is TRBV21-1; the table names TRBD1, a call not compared with the DNA. TRBV21-1 is a known pseudogene. The CDR3 runs to 15 residues. CDR3 nucleotides: TGTGCCAGCAACCTAACAGGGGTCGGCATCGATGAGCAGTTCTTC. Translation gives CASNLTGVGIDEQFF.

This clone was seen once. The V and J genes are TRBV18 and TRBJ2-4, with 10 bases lining up with TRBD1. The CDR3 sequence is 16 residues long. V shed 3 bases and J 5 bases; nucleotides not matched to a gene: 7. Per germline, CDR1 KGHSH and CDR2 LQKENI. The CDR3 DNA sequence: TGTGCCAGCTCACCGAGGACAGGGGGGATTGAAAACATTCAGTACTTC. Protein product: CASSPRTGGIENIQYF.

V gene TRBV20-1 combines with J gene TRBJ2-7; no clear D. V lost 5 bases and J 5 bases, leaving 10 bases between the germline ends. Germline CDR1 is DFQATT and CDR2 is SNEGSKA (reference sequence). CDR3 length equals 11 residues. The CDR3 protein is CSALNPDEQYF. The DNA for the CDR3 is TGCAGTGCTCTCAATCCAGACGAGCAGTACTTC.

The chain employs TRBV30 and TRBJ1-4, with a possible D match to TRBD1 (5 bases). Germline V gene sequence: CDR1 GTSNPN, CDR2 SVGIG (reference sequence). CDR3 length equals 15 residues. The ends were cut back, 3 bases at V and 8 bases at J, with 19 bases in the middle. CDR3 DNA sequence: TGTGCCTGGAGAGCACCGGGGGATGTACGGGAAAAACTGTTTTTT. The encoded protein is CAWRAPGDVREKLFF.

The chain couples TRBV7-3 to TRBJ2-7; D is possibly TRBD2 (5 bases). The germline V gene encodes CDR1 SGHTA and CDR2 FQGTGA. V was shortened by 5 bases and J by 2 bases, with 16 bases between the two germline ends. This CDR3 has 15 residues. CDR3 sequence: CASSRETGSPYEQYF. The CDR3 DNA sequence: TGTGCCAGCAGCCGAGAGACGGGGTCCCCCTACGAGCAGTACTTC.

The CDR3, as DNA: TGTGCCAGCAGCCCTCGGACAGGAGGTGCCACAGATACGCAGTATTTT. Amino acids: CASSPRTGGATDTQYF. This chain uses TRBV11-3 with TRBJ2-3; 7 nucleotides line up with TRBD1. Losses at the gene ends were 5 bases for V and 2 bases for J; bases not matched to a gene: 10. The germline V gene encodes CDR1 SGHNT and CDR2 YENEEA. This CDR3 is built from 16 residues.

The rearrangement links TRBV6-6 to TRBJ2-7; 7 bases are shared with TRBD1. This CDR3 comprises 13 residues. The junction had 14 bases not matched to a gene; V was cut back by 8 bases and J by 10 bases. Germline lookup yields CDR1 MNHNY and CDR2 SVGAGI (reference sequence). CDR3 coding DNA: TGTGCCAGCTCACGGGACAGTATAATATCCCAGTACTTC. It encodes CASSRDSIISQYF.